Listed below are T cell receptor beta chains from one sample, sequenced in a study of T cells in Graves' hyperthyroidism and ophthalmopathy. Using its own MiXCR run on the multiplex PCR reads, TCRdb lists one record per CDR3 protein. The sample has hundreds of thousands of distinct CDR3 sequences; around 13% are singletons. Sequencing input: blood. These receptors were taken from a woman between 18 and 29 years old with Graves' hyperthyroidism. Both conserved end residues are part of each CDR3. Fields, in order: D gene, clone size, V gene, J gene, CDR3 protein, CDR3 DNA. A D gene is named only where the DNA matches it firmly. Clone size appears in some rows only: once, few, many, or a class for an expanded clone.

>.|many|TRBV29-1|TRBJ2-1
CSVVDYPRPSYNEQFF
TGCAGCGTTGTCGACTACCCAAGGCCCTCCTACAATGAGCAGTTCTTC
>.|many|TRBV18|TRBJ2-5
CASSPPSAEGTQYF
TGTGCCAGCTCACCACCGTCTGCCGAGGGGACCCAGTACTTC
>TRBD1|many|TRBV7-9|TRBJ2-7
CASSWDSLSYEQYF
TGTGCCAGCAGCTGGGACAGCCTCTCCTACGAGCAGTACTTC
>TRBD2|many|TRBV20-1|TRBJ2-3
CSARDGLAGDYDTQYF
TGCAGTGCTAGGGATGGACTAGCGGGAGATTATGATACGCAGTATTTT
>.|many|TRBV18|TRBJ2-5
CASSPEWGETQYF
TGTGCCAGCTCACCAGAGTGGGGAGAGACCCAGTACTTC
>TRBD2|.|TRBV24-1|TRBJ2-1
CATSEPRASGRAPRNEQFF
TGTGCCACCAGTGAACCGAGGGCTAGCGGGAGGGCCCCACGAAATGAGCAGTTCTTC
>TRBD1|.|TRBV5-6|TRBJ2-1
CASSWWGTARSYNEQFF
TGTGCCAGCAGCTGGTGGGGGACAGCTAGATCCTACAATGAGCAGTTCTTC
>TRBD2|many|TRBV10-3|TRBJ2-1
CAISESGLAPYNEQFF
TGTGCCATCAGTGAGTCAGGACTAGCTCCCTACAATGAGCAGTTCTTC
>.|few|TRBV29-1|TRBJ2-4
CSAAEDLAKNIQYF
TGCAGCGCCGCGGAGGACCTAGCCAAAAACATTCAGTACTTC
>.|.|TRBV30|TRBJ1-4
CACADNEKLFF
TGTGCCTGTGCGGATAATGAAAAACTGTTTTTT
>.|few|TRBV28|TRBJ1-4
CASSRYGDEKLFF
TGTGCCAGCAGCCGGTACGGGGATGAAAAACTGTTTTTT
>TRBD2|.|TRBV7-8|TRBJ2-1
CASSLRPAGANYNEQFF
TGTGCCAGCAGCTTACGTCCAGCGGGAGCCAACTACAATGAGCAGTTCTTC
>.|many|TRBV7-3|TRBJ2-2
CASSSYGGANTGELFF
TGTGCCAGCAGCTCCTACGGGGGCGCGAACACCGGGGAGCTGTTTTTT
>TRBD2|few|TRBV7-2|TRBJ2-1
CASSLTSGSMHEQFF
TGTGCCAGCAGCTTAACTAGCGGGAGTATGCATGAGCAGTTCTTC
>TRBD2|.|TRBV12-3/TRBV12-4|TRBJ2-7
CASSLPPAGERIYEQYF
TGTGCCAGCAGTTTACCCCCAGCGGGAGAGAGGATCTACGAGCAGTACTTC
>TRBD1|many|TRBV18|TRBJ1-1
CASSPGGAEAFF
TGTGCCAGCAGCCCAGGGGGGGCTGAAGCTTTCTTT
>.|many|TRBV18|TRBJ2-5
CASSSYVQGRETQYF
TGTGCCAGCTCATCATACGTACAGGGGAGGGAGACCCAGTACTTC
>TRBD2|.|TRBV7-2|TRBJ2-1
CASSTQAGGGANEQFF
TGTGCCAGCAGCACCCAAGCGGGAGGCGGGGCCAATGAGCAGTTCTTC
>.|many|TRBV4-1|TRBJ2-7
CASSQNYEQYF
TGCGCCAGCAGCCAGAACTACGAGCAGTACTTC
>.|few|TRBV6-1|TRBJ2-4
CASSEVGLLAKNIQYF
TGTGCCAGCAGTGAAGTGGGCCTACTAGCCAAAAACATTCAGTACTTC
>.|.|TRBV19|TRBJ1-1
CASSRDNTEAFF
TGTGCCAGTAGTAGGGATAACACTGAAGCTTTCTTT
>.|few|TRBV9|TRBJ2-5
CASSVDQWETQYF
TGTGCCAGCAGCGTAGATCAGTGGGAGACCCAGTACTTC
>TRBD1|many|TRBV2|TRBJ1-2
CASAGQGVYGYTF
TGTGCCAGCGCGGGACAGGGCGTCTATGGCTACACCTTC
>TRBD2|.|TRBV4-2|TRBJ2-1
CASSHKTSGVDNEQFF
TGTGCCAGCAGCCACAAGACTAGCGGGGTTGACAATGAGCAGTTCTTC
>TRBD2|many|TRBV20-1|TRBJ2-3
CSARPAGATDTQYF
TGCAGTGCTAGACCAGCGGGAGCGACAGATACGCAGTATTTT
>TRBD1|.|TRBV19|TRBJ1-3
CASTRTGAGNTIYF
TGTGCCAGCACGAGGACAGGGGCTGGAAACACCATATATTTT
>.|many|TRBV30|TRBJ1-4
CAWSVTPYGTRIVPEKLFF
TGTGCCTGGAGTGTAACCCCCTACGGGACAAGGATCGTTCCGGAAAAACTGTTTTTT
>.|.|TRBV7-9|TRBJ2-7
CASSLGSINEQYF
TGTGCCAGCAGCCTCGGGAGTATTAACGAGCAGTACTTC
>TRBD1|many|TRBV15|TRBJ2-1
CATSTRAGTGGDEQFF
TGTGCCACCAGCACTAGAGCGGGGACAGGGGGCGATGAGCAGTTCTTC
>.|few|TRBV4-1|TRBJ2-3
CASSQEVRDTDTQYF
TGCGCCAGCAGCCAAGAGGTCCGGGACACAGATACGCAGTATTTT
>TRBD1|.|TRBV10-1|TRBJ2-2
CASSRQGLGGELFF
TGCGCCAGCAGTCGACAGGGGCTGGGCGGGGAGCTGTTTTTT
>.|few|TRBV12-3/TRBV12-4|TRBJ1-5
CASTLGANQPQHF
TGTGCCAGCACATTGGGGGCGAATCAGCCCCAGCATTTT
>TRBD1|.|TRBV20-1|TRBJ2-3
CSASRQGPQYF
TGCAGTGCTAGCAGACAGGGTCCGCAGTATTTT
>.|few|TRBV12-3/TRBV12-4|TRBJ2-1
CASSPWESNEQFF
TGTGCCAGCAGCCCTTGGGAGTCCAATGAGCAGTTCTTC
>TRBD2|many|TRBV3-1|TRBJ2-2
CASSLAGDTGELFF
TGTGCCAGCAGTCTAGCGGGAGACACCGGGGAGCTGTTTTTT
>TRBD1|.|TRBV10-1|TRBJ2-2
CASSESRDRNTGELFF
TGCGCCAGCAGTGAGTCACGGGACAGAAACACCGGGGAGCTGTTTTTT
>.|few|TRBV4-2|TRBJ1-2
CASSQDPTATNYGYTF
TGTGCCAGCAGCCAAGATCCGACAGCCACGAACTATGGCTACACCTTC
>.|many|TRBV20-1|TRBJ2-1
CSAREPLSSYNEQFF
TGCAGTGCTAGAGAACCCCTGAGCTCCTACAATGAGCAGTTCTTC
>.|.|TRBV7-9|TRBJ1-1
CASSPYTALEAFF
TGTGCCAGCAGCCCTTATACGGCCCTTGAAGCTTTCTTT
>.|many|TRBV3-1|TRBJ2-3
CASSQSVDTQYF
TGTGCCAGCAGCCAGTCTGTCGATACGCAGTATTTT
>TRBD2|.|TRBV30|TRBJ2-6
CAWSPGTSGYSGANVLTF
TGTGCCTGGAGTCCCGGGACTAGCGGATACTCTGGGGCCAACGTCCTGACTTTC
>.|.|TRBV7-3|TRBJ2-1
CASSLWGDGGNEQFF
TGTGCCAGCAGCTTATGGGGTGATGGGGGAAATGAGCAGTTCTTC
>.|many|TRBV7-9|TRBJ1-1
CASSLALGGAFF
TGTGCCAGCAGCTTAGCTCTTGGCGGAGCTTTCTTT
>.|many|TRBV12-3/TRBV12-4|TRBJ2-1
CASSRGALGGNEQFF
TGTGCCAGCAGCAGAGGAGCGTTAGGAGGCAATGAGCAGTTCTTC
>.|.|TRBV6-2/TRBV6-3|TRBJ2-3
CASRPAGSANTDTQYF
TGTGCCAGCAGGCCCGCCGGGTCAGCGAACACAGATACGCAGTATTTT
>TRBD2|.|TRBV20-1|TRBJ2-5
CSARVLAGASEAQYF
TGCAGTGCTAGAGTCCTAGCGGGAGCGTCAGAGGCCCAGTACTTC
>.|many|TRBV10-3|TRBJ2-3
CAISLGTAQYF
TGTGCCATCAGTCTAGGGACGGCGCAGTATTTT
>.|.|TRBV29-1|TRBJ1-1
CSVERPWTFEAFF
TGCAGCGTTGAAAGACCTTGGACGTTTGAGGCTTTCTTT
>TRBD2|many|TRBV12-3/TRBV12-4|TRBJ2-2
CASSLAAETGELFF
TGTGCCAGCAGTCTAGCGGCTGAGACCGGGGAGCTGTTTTTT
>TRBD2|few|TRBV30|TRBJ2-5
CAWSELAGVGETQYF
TGTGCCTGGAGTGAATTAGCGGGAGTTGGGGAGACCCAGTACTTC
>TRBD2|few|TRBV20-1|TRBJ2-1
CSARGGTIYNEQFF
TGCAGTGCTAGAGGGGGGACTATCTACAATGAGCAGTTCTTC